Shown below are 25 T cell receptor beta chains from a single sample sequenced in a study of T cell responses to AZD1222 COVID-19 vaccine. Assay: immunoSEQ multiplex PCR; the TCRdb copy retains only in-frame clones and omits some. The sample yields more than 65,000 clones, 70% to 90% seen once. The sequencing used peripheral blood, collected 28 days after the second AZD1222 dose. These receptors were taken from an adult who received the AZD1222 COVID-19 vaccine.

This chain links TRBV3-1 (or the pseudogene TRBV3-2) with TRBJ2-1; maybe TRBD2 (7 bases). Trimming cost V 0 bases and J 2 bases, with 17 bases left between them. The CDR3 contains 18 residues. Germline CDR1 reads LGHDT; CDR2 reads YNNKEL (reference sequence). DNA for the CDR3: TGTGCCAGCAGCCAAGAAAGTCGTGGCGGGGGCCCCTACAATGAGCAGTTCTTC. It translates to CASSQESRGGGPYNEQFF.

This chain uses TRBV27 with TRBJ1-5; weak D call: TRBD1 (5 bases). Trimming shortened V by 0 bases and J by 3 bases, and 9 bases separated the two germline ends. Germline V gene lookup returns CDR1 MNHEY and CDR2 SMNVEV (reference sequence). There are 15 residues in the CDR3. CDR3 DNA sequence: TGTGCCAGCAGTTTATCGCGACAGATCAATCAGCCCCAGCATTTT. It codes for CASSLSRQINQPQHF.

This clone was seen just once. The chain uses TRBV5-5 and TRBJ2-7; TRBD2 might be the D (6 bases). Trimming took off 2 bases at V and 4 bases at J, with 19 bases between the two ends. Germline V gene lookup returns CDR1 SGHKS and CDR2 YYEKEE (reference sequence). CDR3 length: 16 amino acids. In DNA form, the CDR3 reads TGTGCCAGCAGCTTTTCGTCAGGGCGGGGTGGTTACGAGCAGTACTTC. Amino acid sequence: CASSFSSGRGGYEQYF.

The J gene is TRBJ1-6, the V gene TRBV7-9; D not resolved. Germline CDR1 is SEHNR and CDR2 is FQNEAQ (reference sequence). Trimming shortened V by 5 bases and J by 9 bases, and 17 bases separated the two germline ends. CDR3 length: 15 amino acids. CDR3 nucleotides: TGTGCCAGCAGCACCAGGACGGGCTCCTCTTCACCCCTCCACTTT. The encoded protein is CASSTRTGSSSPLHF.

The chain uses TRBV19 and TRBJ1-5; weak D call: TRBD1 (5 bases). CDR1 and CDR2 (germline): LNHDA, SQIVND (reference sequence). Trimming pared 5 bases from V and 5 bases from J, leaving 10 bases between. The CDR3 totals 13 residues. DNA for the CDR3: TGTGCCAGTAGTTCCACGGGGGATCAGCCCCAGCATTTT. This codes for CASSSTGDQPQHF.

The rearrangement joins TRBV29-1 to TRBJ2-3; possibly TRBD2 for D (6 bases). Deletions cut 4 bases from V and 3 bases from J, with 11 bases between. CDR1 SQVTM and CDR2 ANQGSEA come from the germline V gene. The CDR3 sequence is 13 residues long. The CDR3 loop is CSVGGGVTDTQYF. The CDR3, as DNA: TGCAGCGTTGGAGGAGGGGTGACAGATACGCAGTATTTT.

This clone was detected only a few times. The genes are TRBV4-1 and TRBJ1-6; maybe TRBD1 (6 bases). Germline V CDR1 and CDR2: MGHRA, YSYEKL. CDR3 length equals 18 residues. V dropped 5 bases and J dropped 1 base, with 18 bases sitting between them. In DNA form, the CDR3 reads TGCGCCAGCAGCTACAAGGGTCCAGGGGAATCCTATAATTCACCCCTCCACTTT. Translation: CASSYKGPGESYNSPLHF.

The gene calls are TRBV5-6 and TRBJ2-4; D perhaps matches TRBD1 (6 bases). V shed 0 bases and J shed 7 bases, with 14 bases lying between them. CDR3 size: 15 residues. Germline-derived CDR1 and CDR2 are SGHDT and YYEEEE. CDR3 nucleotide sequence: TGTGCCAGCAGCTTGGAGGGGGACCCGTGGAACATTCAGTACTTC. Its protein is CASSLEGDPWNIQYF.

This chain connects TRBV5-4 to TRBJ2-4; TRBD1 might be the D (7 bases). The CDR3 is 15 residues long. The germline V gene encodes CDR1 SGHNT and CDR2 YYREEE (reference sequence). V was clipped by 1 base and J by 8 bases, with 16 bases between them. The CDR3 spells CASSLKEGASDIQYF. CDR3 DNA sequence: TGTGCCAGCAGCTTGAAGGAGGGGGCTAGTGACATTCAGTACTTC. Based on the CDR3 plus reference TRBV5-4 and TRBJ2-4, the full variable domain is ETGVTQSPTHLIKTRGQQVTLRCSSQSGHNTVSWYQQALGQGPQFIFQYYREEENGRGNFPPRFSGLQFPNYSSELNVNALELDDSALYLCASSLKEGASDIQYFGAGTRLSVL.

This sequence joins TRBV19 and TRBJ2-1; 11 positions agree with TRBD2. Germline values: CDR1 LNHDA, CDR2 SQIVND (reference sequence). The J segment lost 6 bases and the V segment lost 5 bases, leaving 12 bases of the junction unmatched. This CDR3 contains 17 residues. CDR3 nucleotides: TGTGCCAGTAGTCTGGGATCACTAGCGGGAGAATCCAATGAGCAGTTCTTC. The encoded protein is CASSLGSLAGESNEQFF.

V and J are TRBV9 and TRBJ1-4; no definite D call. The germline gives CDR1 SGDLS, CDR2 YYNGEE. V was pared by 0 bases and J by 1 base, with 31 bases between. This CDR3 is 23 amino acids long. Written as DNA, the CDR3 is TGTGCCAGCAGCGTAGGGGTCAGGCAGCCTGGGATGACTCAAGAACTAACTAATGAAAAACTGTTTTTT. It is translated as CASSVGVRQPGMTQELTNEKLFF.

As for this clone: Germline and junction disagree at one end, which may indicate a read error. The chain combines TRBV2 with TRBJ1-5; D not resolved. CDR1 and CDR2 (germline): SNHLY, FYNNEI. The CDR3 is 14 amino acids. The CDR3 DNA reads as TGTGCCAGCGGTGAGGTGGATCGGAATCAGCCCCAGCATTTT. Its translation: CASGEVDRNQPQHF.

The chain employs TRBV7-3 and TRBJ2-6, with D possibly matching TRBD2 (5 bases). Germline CDR1 is SGHTA and CDR2 is FQGTGA. The CDR3 consists of 16 residues. Trimming stripped 4 bases from V and 0 bases from J, with 10 bases between. DNA of the CDR3: TGTGCCAGCAGCTACCCGGGATTCTCTGGGGCCAACGTCCTGACTTTC. It yields the protein CASSYPGFSGANVLTF.

The sample holds one count of this clone. The J gene is TRBJ1-1, the V gene TRBV28; D uncertain. This CDR3 region has 13 residues. Germline V gives CDR1 MDHEN, CDR2 SYDVKM. V lost 6 bases and J 1 base, leaving 9 bases between the germline ends. CDR3 in amino acids: CASSVNRNTEAFF. The CDR3, as DNA: TGTGCCAGCAGCGTTAACAGGAACACTGAAGCTTTCTTT.

This clone was seen many times. The V and J genes are TRBV27 and TRBJ2-2; D may match TRBD1 or TRBD2 (5 bases each). This CDR3 comprises 14 residues. CDR1 and CDR2 from the germline V gene are MNHEY and SMNVEV (reference sequence). V was shortened by 4 bases and J by 0 bases, with 6 bases between the two germline ends. CDR3 nucleotides: TGTGCCAGCAGTTGGGGACCGAACACCGGGGAGCTGTTTTTT. This encodes CASSWGPNTGELFF.

V gene TRBV4-2 combines with J gene TRBJ1-4, with a possible D match to TRBD1 (5 bases). Germline V gene lookup returns CDR1 LGHNA and CDR2 YNFKEQ. V lost 6 bases and J 2 bases, leaving 16 bases between the germline ends. CDR3 size: 16 residues. This CDR3 reads CASRSGVGRTNEKLFF. The CDR3 DNA reads TGTGCCAGCAGATCGGGGGTAGGGCGTACTAATGAAAAACTGTTTTTT.

This chain joins TRBV5-1 and TRBJ1-6; 7 positions match TRBD1. This CDR3 contains 15 residues. Trimming cost V 4 bases and J 9 bases; bases outside gene matches: 10. CDR1 and CDR2 (germline): SGHRS, YFSETQ. DNA of the CDR3: TGCGCCAGCAGCCAACCACAACAGGGGTCTTCACCCCTCCACTTT. Amino acid sequence: CASSQPQQGSSPLHF.

The rearrangement uses TRBV2 and TRBJ2-2; D remains ambiguous. Between the trimmed V and J ends, which lost 7 bases and 5 bases, there was a span of 5 bases. CDR3 length equals 11 residues. The germline CDR1 and CDR2 sequences are SNHLY and FYNNEI. CDR3 DNA sequence: TGTGCCAGCAAAGGGACCGGGGAGCTGTTTTTT. It codes for CASKGTGELFF.

The chain uses TRBV7-9 and TRBJ1-1; possibly TRBD1 for D (6 bases). Germline CDR1 SEHNR, CDR2 FQNEAQ (reference sequence). The CDR3 is made up of 12 amino acids. V lost 5 bases and J lost 6, with 10 bases in between. The DNA of the CDR3 is TGTGCCAGCAGCCGTGGGGGCGCTGAAGCTTTCTTT. It yields the protein CASSRGGAEAFF. Combining the CDR3 with reference TRBV7-9 and TRBJ1-1 gives the whole variable domain DTGVSQNPRHKITKRGQNVTFRCDPISEHNRLYWYRQTLGQGPEFLTYFQNEAQLEKSRLLSDRFSAERPKGSFSTLEIQRTEQGDSAMYLCASSRGGAEAFFGQGTRLTVV.

A few counts support this clone. The rearrangement uses TRBV6-5 and TRBJ1-1; D is unclear. The CDR3 covers 14 residues. CDR1 and CDR2 from the germline V gene are MNHEY and SVGAGI. With 1 base removed from V and 3 bases from J, the gap between germline ends came to 9 bases. CDR3 nucleotide sequence: TGTGCCAGCAGTTACTTAGATAGCTACACTGAAGCTTTCTTT. Its protein is CASSYLDSYTEAFF.

V and J are TRBV3-1 (or the pseudogene TRBV3-2) and TRBJ1-5; D might be TRBD1 (5 bases). This CDR3 is 14 amino acids long. From germline, CDR1 is LGHDT and CDR2 YNNKEL (reference sequence). V gave up 0 bases and J gave up 5 bases, with 8 bases separating them. The CDR3 loop is CASSQDVGHQPQHF. The CDR3 region has the DNA TGTGCCAGCAGCCAAGACGTGGGACATCAGCCCCAGCATTTT.

The CDR3 sequence: CASSPSGRGGTDTQYF. Here the CDR3 DNA reads TGTGCCAGCAGCCCCAGCGGGAGGGGGGGCACAGATACGCAGTATTTT. This sequence joins TRBV3-1 (or the pseudogene TRBV3-2) and TRBJ2-3, with 10 positions matching TRBD2. J gave up 1 base and V 4 bases, and 5 bases lay outside the gene matches. The CDR3 sequence is 16 residues long. Germline V gene data show CDR1 as LGHDT and CDR2 as YNNKEL (reference sequence).

The V gene is TRBV3-1 (or the pseudogene TRBV3-2), the J gene TRBJ1-5; no clear D. Germline V gives CDR1 LGHDT, CDR2 YNNKEL (reference sequence). V was trimmed by 0 bases and J by 3 bases, leaving 15 bases between them. This CDR3 region has 17 residues. The CDR3 spells CASSQDHLGTNNQPQHF. CDR3 DNA: TGTGCCAGCAGCCAAGATCATTTGGGTACCAACAATCAGCCCCAGCATTTT.

By its share, this clone is medium-sized. The J gene is TRBJ1-4, the V gene TRBV9; D uncertain. CDR3 length equals 15 residues. CDR1 is SGDLS and CDR2 is YYNGEE in the germline V gene. V dropped 0 bases and J dropped 5 bases, with 11 bases sitting between them. The CDR3 DNA reads as TGTGCCAGCAGCGTAGGAGGCAGACGAAATGAAAAACTGTTTTTT. This encodes CASSVGGRRNEKLFF.

V is TRBV21-1 and J is TRBJ1-4; the D call of TRBD1 is as the table states it, not checked on the DNA. TRBV21-1 is a pseudogene. This CDR3 region has 14 residues. CDR3 residues: CAGGDRRPNEKLFF. The CDR3 DNA is TGTGCCGGGGGAGACAGGAGACCTAATGAAAAACTGTTTTTT.